This TCR beta chain originates from a study of technical replicates of blood from several donors. The table came from immunoSEQ multiplex PCR; TCRdb's copy has only in-frame clones and leaves some out. The data show tens of thousands of clones, about 89% seen once. V dropped 5 bases and J dropped 3; count of bases not matched to a gene: 7. Germline V gene data show CDR1 as LNHNV and CDR2 as YYDKDF (reference sequence). The CDR3 is made up of 16 amino acids. This clonotype was sampled from a human donor in good health. V is TRBV15 and J is TRBJ1-3, with 10 bases lining up with TRBD1. Specimen: T cells isolated from PBMCs. This chain's CDR3 is CATSGDRGLLGNTIYF. The CDR3 region has the DNA TGTGCCACCAGCGGGGACAGGGGCCTACTTGGAAACACCATATATTTT. The whole variable domain, filled in from reference TRBV15 and TRBJ1-3, reads DAMVIQNPRYQVTQFGKPVTLSCSQTLNHNVMYWYQQKSSQAPKLLFHYYDKDFNNEADTPDNFQSRRPNTSFCFLDIRSPGLGDTAMYLCATSGDRGLLGNTIYFGEGSWLTVV.